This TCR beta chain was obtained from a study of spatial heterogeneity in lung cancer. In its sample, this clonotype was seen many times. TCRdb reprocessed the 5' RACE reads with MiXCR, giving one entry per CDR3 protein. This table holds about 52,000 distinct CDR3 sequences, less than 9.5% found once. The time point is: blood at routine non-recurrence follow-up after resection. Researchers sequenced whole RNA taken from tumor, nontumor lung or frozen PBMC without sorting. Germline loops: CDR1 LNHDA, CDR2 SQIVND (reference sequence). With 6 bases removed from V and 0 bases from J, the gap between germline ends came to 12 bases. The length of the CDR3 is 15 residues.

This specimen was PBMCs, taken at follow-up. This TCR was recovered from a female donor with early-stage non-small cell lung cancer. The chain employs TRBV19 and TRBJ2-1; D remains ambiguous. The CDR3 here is CASSGYRSSYNEQFF. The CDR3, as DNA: TGTGCCAGTAGCGGCTACCGGAGCTCCTACAATGAGCAGTTCTTC.